The clone carrying this T cell receptor beta chain was seen repeatedly, ten times or more. This sample was taken from a study of regulatory T cells in long-lasting Graves disease. Time point specified: newly diagnosed GD, antithyroid drugs for less than 3 months. Generation of the TCR library employed RNA extracted from PBMCs. Both iRepertoire HTBI primers and Arm-PCR of CDR3 regions were used to build the TCR beta libraries. TCRdb analysed the multiplex PCR reads with MiXCR anew, one entry per CDR3 protein. The table has approximately 400,000 distinct CDR3 sequences, about 16% seen once. These same records also appear under a second study, on T cells in Graves' hyperthyroidism and ophthalmopathy. That report notes: Newly diagnosed patients aged 18 to 65 had hyperthyroidism of under 2 months' duration.

The starting material was peripheral blood mononuclear cells (PBMCs), obtained at new diagnosis, from a patient treated with antithyroid drugs. The sequence came from a woman in her thirties with Graves disease.

The CDR3 DNA follows: TGTGCCAGCAGTGGAATCGGTGGACAGGGGTACTCCTACGAGCAGTACTTC. Amino acids: CASSGIGGQGYSYEQYF. V usage is TRBV2 and J usage is TRBJ2-7, with 9 bases identical to TRBD1. The CDR3 has 17 amino acids. V was pared by 4 bases and J by 0 bases, with 10 bases of the junction left unmatched. CDR1 and CDR2 (germline): SNHLY, FYNNEI.